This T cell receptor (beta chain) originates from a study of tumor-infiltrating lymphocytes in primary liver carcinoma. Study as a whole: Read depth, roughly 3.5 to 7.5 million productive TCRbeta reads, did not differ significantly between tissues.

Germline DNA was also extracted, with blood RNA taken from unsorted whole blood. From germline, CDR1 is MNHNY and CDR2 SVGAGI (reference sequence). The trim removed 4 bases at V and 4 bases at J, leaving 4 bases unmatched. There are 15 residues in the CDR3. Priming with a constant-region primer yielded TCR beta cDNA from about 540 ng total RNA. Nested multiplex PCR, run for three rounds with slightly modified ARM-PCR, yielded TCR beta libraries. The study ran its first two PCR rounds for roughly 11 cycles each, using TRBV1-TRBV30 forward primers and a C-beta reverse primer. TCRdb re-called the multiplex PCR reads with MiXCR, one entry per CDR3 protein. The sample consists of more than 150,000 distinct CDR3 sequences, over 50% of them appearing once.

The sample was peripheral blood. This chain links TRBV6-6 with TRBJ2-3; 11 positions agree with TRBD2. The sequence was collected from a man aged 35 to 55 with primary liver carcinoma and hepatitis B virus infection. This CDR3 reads CASSLLAGDSDTQYF. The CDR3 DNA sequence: TGTGCCAGCAGTTTACTAGCGGGGGACTCAGATACGCAGTATTTT.